This T cell receptor (beta chain) stems from a study of OX40 agonist ivuxolimab in advanced cancers. The germline V gene encodes CDR1 MNHNS and CDR2 SASEGT. This CDR3 is built from 14 residues. Trimming removed 6 bases from V and 2 bases from J; junction bases left unmatched: 4. Clones were sequenced by immunoSEQ multiplex PCR, and TCRdb holds only the in-frame ones, with some missing. Of 25,000 to 40,000 clones in the sample, around nine tenths were seen once. The sample in question was CD4+ or CD8+ T cells sorted from blood, obtained in a trial of the OX40 agonist ivuxolimab. The TCR was taken from an adult with an advanced solid tumor such as melanoma, head and neck, liver or kidney cancer. The chain couples TRBV6-1 to TRBJ2-5, with 9 bases matching TRBD1. The CDR3 region has the DNA TGTGCCAGCAGGGTTGGGACAGGGCAAGAGACCCAGTACTTC. It encodes CASRVGTGQETQYF.